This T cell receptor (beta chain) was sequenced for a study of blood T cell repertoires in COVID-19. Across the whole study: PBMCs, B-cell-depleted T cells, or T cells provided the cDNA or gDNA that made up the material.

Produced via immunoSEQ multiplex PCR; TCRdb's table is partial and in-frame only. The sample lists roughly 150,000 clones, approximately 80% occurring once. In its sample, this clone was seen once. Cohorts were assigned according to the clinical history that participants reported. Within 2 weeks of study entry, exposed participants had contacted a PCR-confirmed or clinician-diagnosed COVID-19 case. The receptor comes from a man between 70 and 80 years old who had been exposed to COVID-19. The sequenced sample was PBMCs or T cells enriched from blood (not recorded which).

CDR3 loop: CASSNSGGATDTQYF. CDR3 nucleotide sequence: TGTGCCAGCAGTAATAGCGGGGGGGCAACAGATACGCAGTATTTT. This chain uses TRBV4-2 with TRBJ2-3; TRBD2 matches at 11 bases. The CDR3 loop spans 15 amino acids. Germline CDR1 LGHNA, CDR2 YNFKEQ. V trimming: 6 bases; J trimming: 3 bases; junction bases outside the gene matches: 5.